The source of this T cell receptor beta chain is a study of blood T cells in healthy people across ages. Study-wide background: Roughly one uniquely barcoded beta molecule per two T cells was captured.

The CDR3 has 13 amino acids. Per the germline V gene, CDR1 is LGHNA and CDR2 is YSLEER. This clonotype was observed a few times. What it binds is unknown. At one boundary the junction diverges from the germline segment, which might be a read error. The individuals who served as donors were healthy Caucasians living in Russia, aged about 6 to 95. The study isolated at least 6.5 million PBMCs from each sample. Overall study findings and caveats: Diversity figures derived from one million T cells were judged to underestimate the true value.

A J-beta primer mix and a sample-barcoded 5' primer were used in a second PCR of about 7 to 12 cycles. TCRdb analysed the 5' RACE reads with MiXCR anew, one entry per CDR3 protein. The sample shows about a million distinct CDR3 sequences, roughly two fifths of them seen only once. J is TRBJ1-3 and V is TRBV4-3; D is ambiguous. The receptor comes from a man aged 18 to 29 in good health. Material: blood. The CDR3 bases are TGTGCCAGCAGCCAAGAATCTGGAAACACCATATATTTT. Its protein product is CASSQESGNTIYF.